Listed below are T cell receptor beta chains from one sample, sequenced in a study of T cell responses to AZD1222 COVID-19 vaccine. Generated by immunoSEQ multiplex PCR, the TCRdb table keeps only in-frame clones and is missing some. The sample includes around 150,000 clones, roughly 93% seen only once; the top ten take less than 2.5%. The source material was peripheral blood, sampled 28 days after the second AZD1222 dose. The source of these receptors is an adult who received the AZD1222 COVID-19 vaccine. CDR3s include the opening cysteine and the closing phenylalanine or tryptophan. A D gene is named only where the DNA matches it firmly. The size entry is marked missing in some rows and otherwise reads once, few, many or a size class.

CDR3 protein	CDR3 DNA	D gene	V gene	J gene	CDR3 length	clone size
CASSESTSGGPKTQYF	TGCGCCAGCAGCGAATCGACTAGCGGGGGACCTAAGACCCAGTACTTC	TRBD2	TRBV4-1	TRBJ2-5	16	NA
CASSYPQAETQYF	TGTGCCAGCAGCTACCCCCAGGCAGAGACCCAGTACTTC	NA	TRBV5-5	TRBJ2-5	13	NA
CASGRDSSNQPQHF	TGTGCTAGTGGCCGAGACAGTAGCAATCAGCCCCAGCATTTT	NA	TRBV12-5	TRBJ1-5	14	NA
CASALQGRGYYGYTF	TGTGCCAGCGCCCTACAGGGGCGCGGCTACTATGGCTACACCTTC	TRBD1	TRBV11-2	TRBJ1-2	15	NA
CASSPTDRTSEAFF	TGTGCCAGCTCACCTACGGACAGAACATCTGAAGCTTTCTTT	NA	TRBV18	TRBJ1-1	14	NA
CASSDSLYTEAFF	TGTGCCAGCAGTGATTCTTTATACACTGAAGCTTTCTTT	NA	TRBV2	TRBJ1-1	13	NA
CASSAGGASSLYYGYTF	TGTGCCAGCAGTGCAGGGGGGGCCTCCAGCCTTTACTATGGCTACACCTTC	TRBD1	TRBV6-1	TRBJ1-2	17	once
CASSAGQGYEQYF	TGTGCCAGCAGTGCGGGACAGGGCTACGAGCAGTACTTC	TRBD1	TRBV11-3	TRBJ2-7	13	NA
CASREAGPDYGYTF	TGTGCCAGCAGGGAAGCGGGGCCTGACTATGGCTACACCTTC	NA	TRBV2	TRBJ1-2	14	once
CASSLVGGTGPGYGYTF	TGTGCCAGCAGCTTAGTGGGTGGAACAGGGCCTGGGTATGGCTACACCTTC	NA	TRBV7-9	TRBJ1-2	17	NA
CASTRTGGSGEQYF	TGTGCCAGCACCCGGACAGGGGGCTCGGGGGAGCAGTACTTC	TRBD1	TRBV3-1/TRBV3-2	TRBJ2-7	14	once
CASSRTRAGVLYEQYF	TGTGCCAGCAGCCGCACTAGAGCGGGGGTATTATACGAGCAGTACTTC	TRBD2	TRBV5-6	TRBJ2-7	16	NA
CASTMNLRDNNQPQHF	TGTGCCAGCACAATGAACCTCAGGGATAACAATCAGCCCCAGCATTTT	NA	TRBV5-5	TRBJ1-5	16	NA
CASSPLRDPNTEAFF	TGTGCCAGTAGTCCCCTTCGGGATCCGAACACTGAAGCTTTCTTT	NA	TRBV19	TRBJ1-1	15	once
CATSRETGSYSGANVLTF	TGTGCCACCAGCAGAGAAACAGGTTCTTACTCTGGGGCCAACGTCCTGACTTTC	NA	TRBV15	TRBJ2-6	18	NA
CASSESSRSDTQYF	TGCGCCAGCAGTGAGTCCTCCCGATCAGATACGCAGTATTTT	NA	TRBV10-1	TRBJ2-3	14	NA
CASSLNIGRERTQYF	TGTGCCAGCAGCCTAAACATCGGTAGGGAGAGGACGCAGTATTTT	NA	TRBV5-8	TRBJ2-3	15	once
CASSRNVQSGLSGELFF	TGTGCCAGCAGCCGCAACGTCCAATCCGGGCTAAGCGGGGAGCTGTTTTTT	NA	TRBV5-6	TRBJ2-2	17	NA
CASSDFQGVVRGTEAFF	TGTGCCAGCAGTGACTTCCAGGGGGTCGTACGTGGCACTGAAGCTTTCTTT	TRBD1	TRBV6-4	TRBJ1-1	17	NA
CSRRGRTEAFF	TGCAGTCGCCGGGGGCGAACTGAAGCTTTCTTT	NA	TRBV20-1	TRBJ1-1	11	NA